What follows are 27 T cell receptor beta chains derived from one specimen sequenced in a study of shared clonotypes between healthy human individuals. Using immunoSEQ multiplex PCR, the repertoire was profiled, and TCRdb retains in-frame clones only, with some absent. The data show some 1.1 million clones, with 60% to 85% seen just once and roughly 0.82% held by the top ten. Sample: memory CD4+ T cells from PBMCs. Indicated subset: CD45RA-negative fraction. These receptors originate from a man aged 18 to 29 in good health. Some clones in this sample may be carry-over from other donors' samples.

The J gene is TRBJ2-7, the V gene TRBV6-5, with 11 nucleotides matching TRBD1. CDR3 length: 16 residues. The V and J ends lost 4 bases and 3 bases, in that order; junction bases with no gene match: 8. In germline, CDR1 is MNHEY, CDR2 SVGAGI. This CDR3 is CASSSTSGTGGYEQYF. The CDR3 region has the DNA TGTGCCAGCAGTTCTACCTCCGGGACAGGGGGCTACGAGCAGTACTTC.

This clone showed up many times. The V call is TRBV7-2, the J call TRBJ2-5, with unresolved D. The V gene lost 1 base and the J gene lost 10 bases, with 10 bases spanning the gap. Germline V gene lookup returns CDR1 SGHTA and CDR2 FQGNSA. The CDR3 covers 12 residues. The CDR3 sequence is CASSLVGQSQYF. In DNA form, the CDR3 reads TGTGCCAGCAGCTTAGTCGGGCAGAGCCAGTACTTC.

The V gene is TRBV7-3, the J gene TRBJ2-2, with a tentative D call TRBD1 (6 bases). Trimming took 1 base from V and 4 from J, leaving 13 bases between them. The germline CDR1 and CDR2 sequences are SGHTA and FQGTGA. The CDR3 consists of 16 residues. The CDR3 reads CASSLMRPGATGELFF. DNA of the CDR3: TGTGCCAGCAGCTTAATGAGGCCAGGGGCCACCGGGGAGCTGTTTTTT.

The chain uses TRBV7-2 and TRBJ1-2; maybe TRBD1 (6 bases). V was cut by 1 base and J by 7 bases, with 13 bases left in between. The germline gives CDR1 SGHTA, CDR2 FQGNSA. The CDR3 covers 14 residues. CDR3 residues: CASSLDRDAGGYTF. CDR3 sequence (DNA): TGTGCCAGCAGCTTAGACAGGGATGCGGGTGGCTACACCTTC. The entire variable domain, with the rest obtained from reference TRBV7-2 and TRBJ1-2, is as follows: GAGVSQSPSNKVTEKGKDVELRCDPISGHTALYWYRQSLGQGLEFLIYFQGNSAPDKSGLPSDRFSAERTGGSVSTLTIQRTQQEDSAVYLCASSLDRDAGGYTFGSGTRLTVV.

This clone showed up just a few times. The chain recombines TRBV10-3 with TRBJ1-1, with D possibly TRBD1 on 5 matching bases. Between the trimmed V and J ends, which lost 4 bases and 4 bases, there was a span of 13 bases. The germline CDR1 and CDR2 sequences are ENHRY and SYGVKD. The CDR3 consists of 14 residues. The DNA for the CDR3 is TGTGCCATCAGTGGCTCGGGCAGGGTCACTGAAGCTTTCTTT. Translating gives CAISGSGRVTEAFF.

V gene TRBV5-4 combines with J gene TRBJ1-1; no definite D call. CDR3 size: 12 residues. Deletions cut 5 bases from V and 1 base from J, with 6 bases between. Germline V lookup: CDR1 SGHNT, CDR2 YYREEE (reference sequence). The CDR3 loop is CASSWGNTEAFF. The CDR3 DNA is TGTGCCAGCAGTTGGGGGAACACTGAAGCTTTCTTT.

The rearrangement joins TRBV28 to TRBJ2-7; D unclear. The germline V and J ends were trimmed by 4 bases and 5 bases, with 3 bases remaining between them. The germline V gene encodes CDR1 MDHEN and CDR2 SYDVKM. The CDR3 contains 10 residues. The CDR3 region is CASSSDEQYF. Written as DNA, the CDR3 is TGTGCCAGCAGTTCAGACGAGCAGTACTTC.

V gene TRBV6-5 combines with J gene TRBJ2-2, with 8 bases lining up with TRBD2. V was clipped by 11 bases and J by 7 bases; unmatched bases: 12. Germline CDR1 reads MNHEY; CDR2 reads SVGAGI. CDR3 length: 14 amino acids. This CDR3 is CACRWQGLDGELFF. The DNA for the CDR3 is TGTGCCTGTCGTTGGCAGGGACTAGACGGGGAGCTGTTTTTT.

The chain recombines TRBV12-2 with TRBJ1-2. TRBV12-2 counts as a pseudogene. The CDR3 runs 15 residues. CDR3 nucleotide sequence: TGTGCAAGTCGCTTAGAACGAAGGGTGTACTATGGCTACACCTTC. This codes for CASRLERRVYYGYTF.

This chain links TRBV2 with TRBJ1-1; 7 bases fit TRBD1. The CDR3 runs to 13 residues. The ends lost 6 bases at V and 7 bases at J; junction bases unmatched: 8. Germline V gives CDR1 SNHLY, CDR2 FYNNEI. The CDR3: CASRPGQVGEAFF. CDR3 nucleotides: TGTGCCAGCAGACCCGGACAGGTTGGTGAAGCTTTCTTT.

This clone was observed once. The gene calls are TRBV11-2 and TRBJ1-3; tentative D call: TRBD1 (5 bases). Trimming pared 5 bases from V and 4 bases from J, leaving 15 bases between. CDR1 SGHAT and CDR2 FQNNGV come from the germline V gene. The CDR3 is 15 amino acids. In DNA, the CDR3 is TGTGCCAGCAGCCCGACGACGGGGGTCGGAAACACCATATATTTT. Its translation is CASSPTTGVGNTIYF.

The CDR3 is CASSALTSLVQFF. The CDR3 DNA sequence: TGTGCCAGTAGTGCTTTGACTAGCCTGGTGCAGTTCTTC. V gene TRBV19 combines with J gene TRBJ2-1, with 7 bases that match TRBD2. CDR1 and CDR2 from the germline V gene are LNHDA and SQIVND (reference sequence). V lost 5 bases and J lost 12; bases outside the gene matches: 10. The CDR3 is 13 residues long. Variable domain in full (rest from reference TRBV19 and TRBJ2-1): DGGITQSPKYLFRKEGQNVTLSCEQNLNHDAMYWYRQDPGQGLRLIYYSQIVNDFQKGDIAEGYSVSREKKESFPLTVTSAQKNPTAFYLCASSALTSLVQFFGPGTRLTVL.

V is TRBV6-1 and J is TRBJ2-1; D is possibly TRBD2 (6 bases). The CDR3 has 14 amino acids. The germline CDR1 and CDR2 sequences are MNHNS and SASEGT. V was clipped by 4 bases and J by 0 bases, with 7 bases between them. In DNA form, the CDR3 reads TGTGCCAGCAGTGCGCGGGGCTCCTACAATGAGCAGTTCTTC. Residues: CASSARGSYNEQFF.

The chain is built from TRBV2 and TRBJ1-4, with 7 bases that match TRBD1. This CDR3 contains 14 residues. Germline values: CDR1 SNHLY, CDR2 FYNNEI. Unmatched junction bases numbered 7, after V lost 7 bases and J lost 5 bases. As DNA, the CDR3 is TGTGCCAGCACTAGGGACAGACTAAATGAAAAACTGTTTTTT. Its translation is CASTRDRLNEKLFF. Filled out from reference TRBV2 and TRBJ1-4, the complete variable domain reads EPEVTQTPSHQVTQMGQEVILRCVPISNHLYFYWYRQILGQKVEFLVSFYNNEISEKSEIFDDQFSVERPDGSNFTLKIRSTKLEDSAMYFCASTRDRLNEKLFFGSGTQLSVL.

This clone was seen only once. CDR3 nucleotide sequence: TGTGCCAGCACGGAGGTCACCAATGAGCAGTTCTTC. Its translation is CASTEVTNEQFF. The V gene is TRBV6-1, the J gene TRBJ2-1; TRBD2 might be the D (5 bases). Germline values: CDR1 MNHNS, CDR2 SASEGT. The CDR3 is 12 amino acids. The V and J ends lost 7 bases and 6 bases respectively, with 10 bases between them.

CDR3 bases: TGTGCCAGCTCACCGACTAGGGGGGCCGGGGCCAACGTCCTGACTTTC. As protein: CASSPTRGAGANVLTF. V usage is TRBV18 and J usage is TRBJ2-6, with D perhaps assigned TRBD1 or TRBD2 (6 bases each). Germline CDR1 is KGHSH and CDR2 is LQKENI. Trimming pared 3 bases from V and 4 bases from J, leaving 13 bases between. This CDR3 has 16 amino acids.

The V gene is TRBV7-2, the J gene TRBJ2-5; D might be TRBD1 (6 bases). CDR1 is SGHTA and CDR2 is FQGNSA in the germline V gene. The CDR3 is 16 residues long. V shed 0 bases and J shed 2 bases, with 13 bases lying between them. Written as DNA, the CDR3 is TGTGCCAGCAGCTTAGCATCAGGGCAGGGGCAAGAGACCCAGTACTTC. It codes for CASSLASGQGQETQYF. The full variable domain, its missing parts supplied by reference TRBV7-2 and TRBJ2-5, is GAGVSQSPSNKVTEKGKDVELRCDPISGHTALYWYRQSLGQGLEFLIYFQGNSAPDKSGLPSDRFSAERTGGSVSTLTIQRTQQEDSAVYLCASSLASGQGQETQYFGPGTRLLVL.

As concerns this clone: At the DNA level, this CDR3 is encoded by other sequences in the same sample as well. This chain joins TRBV7-6 and TRBJ2-5, with no clear D. This CDR3 spans 11 amino acids. Germline lookup yields CDR1 SGHVS and CDR2 FNYEAQ. Between the trimmed V and J ends, which lost 5 bases and 4 bases, there was a span of 5 bases. The CDR3 bases are TGTGCCAGCAGCATCCGAGAGACCCAGTACTTC. Its translation is CASSIRETQYF.

The rearrangement links TRBV6-1 to TRBJ2-4, with D possibly matching TRBD2 (6 bases). V shed 0 bases and J shed 0 bases, with 12 bases lying between them. Germline V CDR1 and CDR2: MNHNS, SASEGT. There are 17 residues in the CDR3. CDR3 DNA sequence: TGTGCCAGCAGTGAAGCGAAACGGACTATAGCCAAAAACATTCAGTACTTC. It specifies CASSEAKRTIAKNIQYF.

This clone was seen a few times. The CDR3 region is CASSAENSNQPQHF. The CDR3, as DNA: TGTGCCAGCAGCGCTGAGAATAGCAATCAGCCCCAGCATTTT. The gene calls are TRBV6-1 and TRBJ1-5; no clear D gene. The CDR3 consists of 14 residues. Trimming took 6 bases from V and 0 from J, leaving 9 bases between them. The germline CDR1 and CDR2 sequences are MNHNS and SASEGT.

V gene TRBV29-1 combines with J gene TRBJ2-7, with 12 bases aligning to TRBD2. Germline-derived CDR1 and CDR2 are SQVTM and ANQGSEA. The trim removed 7 bases at V and 5 bases at J, leaving 6 bases unmatched. This CDR3 has 13 amino acids. The CDR3 is CSASGRAADEQYF. The CDR3 DNA is TGCAGCGCTAGCGGGAGGGCGGCCGACGAGCAGTACTTC.

The V and J genes are TRBV4-3 and TRBJ2-1; 9 positions match TRBD2. Germline loops: CDR1 LGHNA, CDR2 YSLEER. The CDR3 length is 14 residues. V shed 1 base and J 9 bases; nucleotides not matched to a gene: 4. The CDR3 here is CASSQGRREGEQFF. The CDR3 bases are TGCGCCAGCAGCCAAGGCAGGCGGGAGGGTGAGCAGTTCTTC.

The chain uses TRBV11-3 and TRBJ2-2, with D tentatively TRBD1 (5 bases). Germline loops: CDR1 SGHNT, CDR2 YENEEA. Trimming removed 5 bases at V and 7 bases at J, with 20 bases between. This CDR3 has 16 amino acids. DNA of the CDR3: TGTGCCAGCAGCCCAACCGGACATCGAGATGGCGGGGAGCTGTTTTTT. This gives the protein CASSPTGHRDGGELFF.

The chain is built from TRBV6-5 and TRBJ2-6; D is unresolved. Germline V CDR1 and CDR2: MNHEY, SVGAGI. V was clipped by 7 bases and J by 4 bases, with 14 bases between them. CDR3 length: 15 residues. The CDR3 DNA follows: TGTGCCAGCACCGACGGCTCCTCAGGGGCCAACGTCCTGACTTTC. Translating it yields CASTDGSSGANVLTF.

The chain joins TRBV6-5 to TRBJ2-5, with TRBD1 as a possible D gene (7 bases). Germline-derived CDR1 and CDR2 are MNHEY and SVGAGI. This CDR3 is 14 amino acids long. Trimming left V 6 bases short and J 4 bases short, with 15 bases between. CDR3 protein: CASRTPGGGETQYF. DNA of the CDR3: TGTGCCAGCAGGACTCCAGGGGGAGGAGAGACCCAGTACTTC.

The chain has TRBV5-8 and TRBJ1-4; TRBD1 matches 10 bases. Trimming took 4 bases from V and 8 from J; bases not matched to a gene: 11. Germline V CDR1 and CDR2: SGHTS, YDEGEE. This CDR3 is built from 16 residues. CDR3 coding DNA: TGTGCCAGCAGCCCCGGGACAGGGGCTGTCAGGGAAAAACTGTTTTTT. It translates to CASSPGTGAVREKLFF.

The chain combines TRBV7-9 with TRBJ2-3; 11 bases fit TRBD1. CDR1 SEHNR and CDR2 FQNEAQ come from the germline V gene (reference sequence). Trimming at V came to 1 base and at J to 6 bases, leaving 12 bases not matched to a gene. The CDR3 spans 18 residues. CDR3: CASSLELGGQGVHDTQYF. The CDR3 DNA reads TGTGCCAGCAGCTTAGAGCTTGGGGGACAGGGGGTTCACGATACGCAGTATTTT.